One and the same sample provided the 22 T cell receptor beta chains below, sequenced in a study of cytotoxic CD8 clonotypes in ibrutinib-treated CLL. Generated by immunoSEQ multiplex PCR, the TCRdb table keeps only in-frame clones and is missing some. The table lists approximately 130,000 clones, 80% to 85% of them singletons. Sequenced material: PBMCs, taken after 24 months of ibrutinib treatment. The receptors stem from a human donor with chronic lymphocytic leukemia.

The chain is built from TRBV7-3 and TRBJ2-1; D is tentatively TRBD1 or TRBD2 (6 bases each). V lost 3 bases, J lost 0 bases, and 12 bases lay in between. This CDR3 has 16 amino acids. Germline V gene lookup returns CDR1 SGHTA and CDR2 FQGTGA. This chain's CDR3 is CASSLEGGLSYNEQFF. CDR3 DNA: TGTGCCAGCAGCTTGGAGGGGGGCCTCTCCTACAATGAGCAGTTCTTC.

V usage is TRBV5-4 and J usage is TRBJ1-1; D not certain. Trimming shortened V by 2 bases and J by 1 base, and 12 bases separated the two germline ends. CDR1 and CDR2 from the germline V gene are SGHNT and YYREEE (reference sequence). The CDR3 consists of 15 residues. CDR3: CASSLKVEGNTEAFF. The CDR3 DNA sequence: TGTGCCAGCAGCTTAAAGGTCGAGGGGAACACTGAAGCTTTCTTT. The complete variable domain, with remaining parts taken from reference TRBV5-4 and TRBJ1-1, reads ETGVTQSPTHLIKTRGQQVTLRCSSQSGHNTVSWYQQALGQGPQFIFQYYREEENGRGNFPPRFSGLQFPNYSSELNVNALELDDSALYLCASSLKVEGNTEAFFGQGTRLTVV.

V gene TRBV18 combines with J gene TRBJ1-1; TRBD1 might be the D (6 bases). There are 16 residues in the CDR3. The V gene lost 5 bases and the J gene lost 1 base, with 17 bases spanning the gap. CDR1 and CDR2 from the germline V gene are KGHSH and LQKENI. In DNA, the CDR3 is TGTGCCAGCTCATCGGAGGGACACGGGGGGAACACTGAAGCTTTCTTT. Translating gives CASSSEGHGGNTEAFF.

The genes are TRBV27 and TRBJ2-3; TRBD2 aligns across 10 bases. The germline gives CDR1 MNHEY, CDR2 SMNVEV (reference sequence). This CDR3 region has 15 residues. V lost 2 bases, J lost 5 bases, and 4 bases stayed unmatched. Here the CDR3 reads CASSLRVAGGDTQYF. The CDR3 coding sequence is TGTGCCAGCAGTTTAAGGGTAGCGGGGGGAGATACGCAGTATTTT.

The rearrangement joins TRBV2 to TRBJ2-1; 7 positions match TRBD1. The CDR3 is made up of 15 amino acids. The ends lost 3 bases at V and 9 bases at J; junction bases unmatched: 11. Germline CDR1 is SNHLY and CDR2 is FYNNEI. The CDR3 loop reads CASSDRDSPVGEQFF. The DNA of the CDR3 is TGTGCCAGCAGTGACCGGGACAGCCCCGTGGGTGAGCAGTTCTTC.

J is TRBJ2-1 and V is TRBV15; 9 nucleotides agree with TRBD2. This CDR3 is built from 16 residues. The V gene's germline CDR1 is LNHNV and CDR2 YYDKDF (reference sequence). V gave up 1 base and J gave up 3 bases; unmatched junction bases: 4. The CDR3 DNA follows: TGTGCCACCAGCAGAGCGGGGCGGGGGGGCTACAATGAGCAGTTCTTC. Translating it yields CATSRAGRGGYNEQFF.

The CDR3 loop reads CASSAAQGARAFF. Written as DNA, the CDR3 is TGTGCCAGCAGCGCTGCCCAGGGGGCGCGTGCTTTCTTT. J is TRBJ1-1 and V is TRBV6-5, with TRBD1 matching over 8 bases. Per germline, CDR1 MNHEY and CDR2 SVGAGI. The V and J ends lost 6 bases and 11 bases, in that order; junction bases with no gene match: 11. The CDR3 sequence is 13 residues long.

This chain joins TRBV4-3 and TRBJ1-4, with D perhaps matching TRBD1 (5 bases). Germline CDR1 reads LGHNA; CDR2 reads YSLEER. The CDR3 covers 18 residues. V lost 1 base to trimming and J lost 4 bases, with 19 bases between them. In nucleotides, the CDR3 is TGCGCCAGCAGCCAAGCGCTATCGGGACCGCAGTATAATGAAAAACTGTTTTTT. This translates into CASSQALSGPQYNEKLFF.

The rearrangement joins TRBV27 to TRBJ1-2; 10 nucleotides line up with TRBD1. The CDR3 covers 16 residues. V lost 5 bases and J lost 4; bases outside the gene matches: 10. Germline CDR1 MNHEY, CDR2 SMNVEV (reference sequence). The CDR3: CASSLLRDRGSYGYTF. CDR3 nucleotides: TGTGCCAGCAGTCTTCTCCGGGACAGGGGTAGCTATGGCTACACCTTC.

The genes are TRBV5-1 and TRBJ1-2; maybe TRBD1 (5 bases). Germline V CDR1 and CDR2: SGHRS, YFSETQ. The CDR3 extends over 14 amino acids. Trimming stripped 4 bases from V and 6 bases from J, with 16 bases between. CDR3 nucleotides: TGCGCCAGCAGCCGGGGACCTACTGAGAATGGCTACACCTTC. This translates into CASSRGPTENGYTF.

This clone was observed at least ten times. The V call is TRBV5-1, the J call TRBJ1-3; perhaps TRBD1 as D (5 bases). The CDR3 totals 15 residues. The ends were cut back, 0 bases at V and 1 base at J, with 8 bases in the middle. Germline assignment: CDR1 SGHRS and CDR2 YFSETQ. The CDR3 loop reads CASSLVGGSGNTIYF. The CDR3, as DNA: TGCGCCAGCAGCTTGGTTGGGGGATCTGGAAACACCATATATTTT.

The chain links TRBV30 to TRBJ1-1; no definite D call. The CDR3 is made up of 12 amino acids. With 5 bases removed from V and 1 base from J, the gap between germline ends came to 8 bases. CDR1 is GTSNPN and CDR2 is SVGIG in the germline V gene (reference sequence). The CDR3 region has the DNA TGTGCCTGGGAGGGCGGGAACACTGAAGCTTTCTTT. It specifies CAWEGGNTEAFF.

V and J are TRBV14 and TRBJ2-1; perhaps TRBD1 as D (6 bases). CDR1 and CDR2 (germline): SGHDN, FVKESK. V lost 3 bases and J lost 5, with 8 bases in between. The CDR3 is 13 amino acids. For the CDR3, the DNA is TGTGCCAGCAGCCAGAACAGGGACAATGAGCAGTTCTTC. Its translation is CASSQNRDNEQFF.

The genes are TRBV4-3 and TRBJ1-2, with no clear D. This CDR3 has 13 amino acids. CDR1 and CDR2 (germline): LGHNA, YSLEER. V was cut by 2 bases and J by 6 bases, with 10 bases left in between. The CDR3 DNA follows: TGCGCCAGCAGCCAACGGGGTCGGGATGGCTACACCTTC. This encodes CASSQRGRDGYTF.

The rearrangement links TRBV5-1 to TRBJ2-1; 13 bases agree with TRBD2. This CDR3 spans 15 amino acids. CDR1 is SGHRS, CDR2 YFSETQ, per germline. The trim removed 4 bases at V and 6 bases at J, leaving 4 bases unmatched. The CDR3 reads CASSATSGGVNEQFF. The CDR3 nucleotides read TGCGCCAGCAGCGCCACTAGCGGGGGGGTCAATGAGCAGTTCTTC. The full variable domain, with the rest looked up from reference TRBV5-1 and TRBJ2-1, is KAGVTQTPRYLIKTRGQQVTLSCSPISGHRSVSWYQQTPGQGLQFLFEYFSETQRNKGNFPGRFSGRQFSNSRSEMNVSTLELGDSALYLCASSATSGGVNEQFFGPGTRLTVL.

The rearrangement joins TRBV18 to TRBJ1-2; TRBD1 aligns across 8 bases. This CDR3 has 15 residues. With V trimmed by 3 bases and J by 8 bases, 11 bases remained unmatched. Germline V gene lookup returns CDR1 KGHSH and CDR2 LQKENI. CDR3 sequence: CASSPDPDRGRGYTF. The CDR3 DNA reads TGTGCCAGCTCACCCGATCCCGACAGGGGACGGGGCTACACCTTC.

J is TRBJ2-5 and V is TRBV9; either TRBD1 or TRBD2 may supply D (5 bases each). V lost 2 bases and J lost 5, with 10 bases in between. The CDR3 is made up of 13 amino acids. Germline V gives CDR1 SGDLS, CDR2 YYNGEE. CDR3 region: CASSVAGTETQYF. The CDR3, as DNA: TGTGCCAGCAGCGTGGCAGGGACGGAGACCCAGTACTTC.

This chain connects TRBV5-1 to TRBJ2-3; 7 bases line up with TRBD1. CDR1 and CDR2 from the germline V gene are SGHRS and YFSETQ. V trimming: 6 bases; J trimming: 7 bases; junction bases outside the gene matches: 8. CDR3 length equals 13 residues. CDR3 bases: TGCGCCAGCACCCGACAGGGTTTGAATACGCAGTATTTT. It is translated as CASTRQGLNTQYF.

V usage is TRBV7-9 and J usage is TRBJ1-1; 7 nucleotides match TRBD1. The germline gives CDR1 SEHNR, CDR2 FQNEAQ (reference sequence). CDR3 length: 15 amino acids. V dropped 2 bases and J dropped 1; count of bases not matched to a gene: 4. The CDR3 is CASSLRQGANTEAFF. The DNA for the CDR3 is TGTGCCAGCAGCTTAAGACAGGGAGCGAACACTGAAGCTTTCTTT.

V usage is TRBV4-2 and J usage is TRBJ2-5; D is unresolved. Germline values: CDR1 LGHNA, CDR2 YNFKEQ. V lost 3 bases to trimming and J lost 3 bases, with 17 bases between them. The CDR3 contains 16 residues. The CDR3 coding sequence is TGTGCCAGCAGCCAGGCTGGACCTTCTCGAGAAGAGACCCAGTACTTC. This encodes CASSQAGPSREETQYF.

There are a few counts of this clone. V usage is TRBV9 and J usage is TRBJ2-2, with D tentatively TRBD1 (6 bases). Germline CDR1 is SGDLS and CDR2 is YYNGEE. The length of the CDR3 is 16 residues. With 3 bases removed from V and 3 bases from J, the gap between germline ends came to 15 bases. CDR3 DNA: TGTGCCAGCAGCGGGCGACAGGCGGATTACACCGGGGAGCTGTTTTTT. The encoded protein is CASSGRQADYTGELFF.

This sequence joins TRBV6-5 and TRBJ2-5; 8 bases fit TRBD2. The CDR3 length is 13 residues. V was clipped by 6 bases and J by 5 bases; unmatched bases: 5. Germline assignment: CDR1 MNHEY and CDR2 SVGAGI. DNA of the CDR3: TGTGCCAGCAGGAAATTAGCGGGGGAGACCCAGTACTTC. The encoded protein is CASRKLAGETQYF.